These T cell receptor beta chains were read from a single sample in a study of cytomegalovirus exposure and HLA in healthy donors. Clones were sequenced by immunoSEQ multiplex PCR, and TCRdb holds only the in-frame ones, with some missing. The sample has some 100,000 clones; less than 90% are singletons. The material sequenced was PBMCs. These receptor sequences come from a man aged 18 to 30 in good health and CMV-seropositive. Each CDR3 is given with its conserved first and last residue. Fields, in order: CDR3 protein, CDR3 DNA, D gene, clone size, V gene, J gene. The D gene is left open where the match is weak. Rows may omit the clone size; those that give it use once, few, many or a size class.

CDR3aa: CASSRRETSGFKETQYF
CDR3nt: TGTGCCAGCAGCCGACGTGAGACTAGCGGATTTAAAGAGACCCAGTACTTC
d_gene: TRBD2
abundance: NA
v_gene: TRBV7-9
j_gene: TRBJ2-5

CDR3aa: CASSAWGVGDTQYF
CDR3nt: TGCGCCAGCAGTGCCTGGGGGGTTGGAGATACGCAGTATTTT
d_gene: NA
abundance: NA
v_gene: TRBV10-1
j_gene: TRBJ2-3

CDR3aa: CSVGPGSYNEQFF
CDR3nt: TGCAGCGTTGGGCCGGGTTCCTACAATGAGCAGTTCTTC
d_gene: NA
abundance: once
v_gene: TRBV29-1
j_gene: TRBJ2-1

CDR3aa: CASSLLGVSNQPQHF
CDR3nt: TGTGCCAGCAGTTTATTGGGAGTTAGCAATCAGCCCCAGCATTTT
d_gene: NA
abundance: NA
v_gene: TRBV27
j_gene: TRBJ1-5

CDR3aa: CASREQGNQPQHF
CDR3nt: TGTGCCAGTAGAGAGCAGGGGAATCAGCCCCAGCATTTT
d_gene: NA
abundance: NA
v_gene: TRBV19
j_gene: TRBJ1-5

CDR3aa: CASSSGQGLYSNQPQHF
CDR3nt: TGCGCCAGCAGTTCTGGACAGGGCCTTTACAGCAATCAGCCCCAGCATTTT
d_gene: TRBD1
abundance: NA
v_gene: TRBV10-2
j_gene: TRBJ1-5

CDR3aa: CASSEAGTGGDEQYF
CDR3nt: TGTGCCAGCAGTGAAGCTGGGACAGGGGGGGACGAGCAGTACTTC
d_gene: TRBD1
abundance: NA
v_gene: TRBV2
j_gene: TRBJ2-7

CDR3aa: CASSLVGTGVGLETQYF
CDR3nt: TGTGCCAGCAGCTTGGTGGGGACAGGGGTTGGACTAGAGACCCAGTACTTC
d_gene: TRBD1
abundance: NA
v_gene: TRBV5-6
j_gene: TRBJ2-5

CDR3aa: CASSPGQGSAYEQYF
CDR3nt: TGTGCCAGTAGTCCCGGACAGGGATCGGCCTACGAGCAGTACTTC
d_gene: TRBD1
abundance: NA
v_gene: TRBV19
j_gene: TRBJ2-7

CDR3aa: CASSYSSLTETQYF
CDR3nt: TGTGCCAGCAGTTACTCTAGCTTGACTGAGACCCAGTACTTC
d_gene: NA
abundance: NA
v_gene: TRBV6-5
j_gene: TRBJ2-5

CDR3aa: CASSQRLPLYNSPLHF
CDR3nt: TGTGCCAGCAGCCAGAGACTACCATTATATAATTCACCCCTCCACTTT
d_gene: NA
abundance: NA
v_gene: TRBV14
j_gene: TRBJ1-6